This record looks at one TCR beta chain sequence and its context. For the second PCR, which ran for about 7 to 11 cycles, a sample-barcoded 5' primer and a J-beta primer mix were used. TCRdb reanalysed the 5' RACE reads using MiXCR and keeps one entry per CDR3 protein. The sample lists approximately 800,000 distinct CDR3 sequences; roughly 50% were seen once. This CDR3 spans 16 amino acids. CDR1 and CDR2 (germline): SEHNR, FQNEAQ (reference sequence). The V and J ends lost 3 bases and 6 bases, in that order; junction bases with no gene match: 11. The data derive from a study of blood T cells in healthy people across ages.

V and J are TRBV7-9 and TRBJ2-4; 7 bases are shared with TRBD2. The receptor comes from an elderly man in good health. Sequencing was carried out using blood. CDR3 in amino acids: CASSFRAREWGNIQYF. CDR3 bases: TGTGCCAGCAGCTTCCGAGCGCGGGAGTGGGGAAACATTCAGTACTTC.